The rows below give T cell receptor beta chains drawn from one sample of a study of T-cell reconstitution after alpha-beta-depleted transplantation in children. Each CDR3 protein is one row after TCRdb ran MiXCR on the PCR reads. The data show more than 400,000 distinct CDR3 sequences, with about an eighth seen just once and about 14% held by the top ten. Sequences were derived from PBMCs, mostly from graft donor cells, sampled 180 days after TCRalphabeta/CD19-depleted stem cell transplant. All receptors derive from a female patient aged 2 to 10 who had a stem cell transplant for aplastic anemia, so the T cells may come from the graft donor. The CDR3 runs from the conserved cysteine through the conserved F or W. The D gene is left open where the match is weak. The size of a clone is reported for some rows only, either as once, few or many, or as a class for expanded clones.

d_call: -
clone_size: once
v_call: TRBV4-2
j_call: TRBJ2-2
cdr3_length: 12
cdr3_aa: CASSERTGELFF
cdr3_nt: TGTGCCAGCAGTGAGCGCACCGGGGAGCTGTTTTTT

d_call: -
clone_size: -
v_call: TRBV7-6
j_call: TRBJ2-3
cdr3_length: 17
cdr3_aa: CASSLGRKSYRTDTQYF
cdr3_nt: TGTGCCAGCAGCTTAGGTCGAAAGAGCTATCGCACAGATACGCAGTATTTT

d_call: -
clone_size: few
v_call: TRBV7-2
j_call: TRBJ2-7
cdr3_length: 14
cdr3_aa: CASSLAFLSYEQYF
cdr3_nt: TGTGCCAGCAGCTTAGCGTTCCTCTCCTACGAGCAGTACTTC

d_call: TRBD1
clone_size: many
v_call: TRBV12-3/TRBV12-4
j_call: TRBJ2-1
cdr3_length: 15
cdr3_aa: CASSPTGGPYNEQFF
cdr3_nt: TGTGCCAGCAGCCCTACAGGGGGCCCCTACAATGAGCAGTTCTTC

d_call: -
clone_size: few
v_call: TRBV12-3/TRBV12-4
j_call: TRBJ2-4
cdr3_length: 14
cdr3_aa: CASSPKLTKNIQYF
cdr3_nt: TGTGCCAGCAGTCCCAAGTTAACCAAAAACATTCAGTACTTC

d_call: -
clone_size: few
v_call: TRBV28
j_call: TRBJ2-2
cdr3_length: 15
cdr3_aa: CASSFWGVNTGELFF
cdr3_nt: TGTGCCAGCAGTTTTTGGGGGGTGAACACCGGGGAGCTGTTTTTT

d_call: -
clone_size: -
v_call: TRBV11-2
j_call: TRBJ2-1
cdr3_length: 16
cdr3_aa: CASSLRSPLGGNEQFF
cdr3_nt: TGTGCCAGCAGCTTAAGATCTCCCTTGGGGGGCAATGAGCAGTTCTTC

d_call: TRBD2
clone_size: -
v_call: TRBV5-1
j_call: TRBJ2-3
cdr3_length: 14
cdr3_aa: CASLIAGVTDTQYF
cdr3_nt: TGCGCCAGTCTTATAGCGGGAGTGACGGATACGCAGTATTTT

d_call: -
clone_size: -
v_call: TRBV5-1
j_call: TRBJ1-6
cdr3_length: 16
cdr3_aa: CASSFKEASYNSPLHF
cdr3_nt: TGCGCCAGCAGCTTCAAGGAGGCCTCCTATAATTCACCCCTCCACTTT

d_call: TRBD2
clone_size: -
v_call: TRBV4-3
j_call: TRBJ2-6
cdr3_length: 19
cdr3_aa: CASSHSPGLGSSGANVLTF
cdr3_nt: TGCGCCAGCAGCCATTCACCGGGACTAGGGTCCTCTGGGGCCAACGTCCTGACTTTC

d_call: TRBD2
clone_size: few
v_call: TRBV20-1
j_call: TRBJ2-3
cdr3_length: 12
cdr3_aa: CSAAGSTDTQYF
cdr3_nt: TGCAGTGCAGCGGGGTCCACAGATACGCAGTATTTT

d_call: -
clone_size: few
v_call: TRBV20-1
j_call: TRBJ2-1
cdr3_length: 15
cdr3_aa: CSAREPGNSYNEQFF
cdr3_nt: TGCAGTGCTAGAGAACCCGGGAACTCCTACAATGAGCAGTTCTTC

d_call: TRBD2
clone_size: few
v_call: TRBV18
j_call: TRBJ2-3
cdr3_length: 16
cdr3_aa: CASSTLRELGTDTQYF
cdr3_nt: TGTGCCAGCTCAACTCTGCGGGAGTTAGGCACAGATACGCAGTATTTT

d_call: TRBD2
clone_size: few
v_call: TRBV12-3/TRBV12-4
j_call: TRBJ2-4
cdr3_length: 19
cdr3_aa: CASSAYSGRAPGAKNIQYF
cdr3_nt: TGTGCCAGCAGTGCCTATAGCGGGAGGGCCCCGGGGGCCAAAAACATTCAGTACTTC

d_call: -
clone_size: many
v_call: TRBV25-1
j_call: TRBJ1-2
cdr3_length: 15
cdr3_aa: CASRDNREAPPGYTF
cdr3_nt: TGTGCCAGCAGGGATAACAGGGAAGCGCCGCCTGGCTACACCTTC

d_call: TRBD2
clone_size: many
v_call: TRBV20-1
j_call: TRBJ2-3
cdr3_length: 15
cdr3_aa: CSARDTSGRTDTQYF
cdr3_nt: TGCAGTGCTAGAGATACTAGCGGGAGAACAGATACGCAGTATTTT

d_call: TRBD1
clone_size: -
v_call: TRBV12-5
j_call: TRBJ2-1
cdr3_length: 21
cdr3_aa: CASGPLVSEGRGRKSYNEQFF
cdr3_nt: TGTGCTAGTGGCCCTCTTGTGTCGGAAGGCAGGGGGCGAAAATCCTACAATGAGCAGTTCTTC

d_call: -
clone_size: -
v_call: TRBV18
j_call: TRBJ1-5
cdr3_length: 16
cdr3_aa: CASSPHRAISNQPQHF
cdr3_nt: TGTGCCAGCTCACCACACAGGGCAATATCCAATCAGCCCCAGCATTTT

d_call: -
clone_size: few
v_call: TRBV12-3/TRBV12-4
j_call: TRBJ1-2
cdr3_length: 13
cdr3_aa: CASSPGIFYGYTF
cdr3_nt: TGTGCCAGCAGTCCCGGTATCTTCTATGGCTACACCTTC

d_call: -
clone_size: few
v_call: TRBV20-1
j_call: TRBJ2-1
cdr3_length: 14
cdr3_aa: CSARAPTTSDEQFF
cdr3_nt: TGCAGTGCTAGAGCTCCAACGACCAGCGATGAGCAGTTCTTC

d_call: TRBD1
clone_size: few
v_call: TRBV5-1
j_call: TRBJ2-6
cdr3_length: 17
cdr3_aa: CASSSPDRGLRANVLTF
cdr3_nt: TGCGCCAGCAGCTCGCCCGACAGGGGGCTCAGGGCCAACGTCCTGACTTTC

d_call: TRBD2
clone_size: many
v_call: TRBV12-3/TRBV12-4
j_call: TRBJ2-1
cdr3_length: 15
cdr3_aa: CASSPTSAKYNEQFF
cdr3_nt: TGTGCCAGCAGTCCGACTAGCGCAAAATACAATGAGCAGTTCTTC

d_call: -
clone_size: -
v_call: TRBV6-2/TRBV6-3
j_call: TRBJ1-5
cdr3_length: 17
cdr3_aa: CASSYRSRDNSDQPQHF
cdr3_nt: TGTGCCAGCAGTTACCGATCCCGGGACAACTCGGATCAGCCCCAGCATTTT

d_call: TRBD1
clone_size: -
v_call: TRBV5-1
j_call: TRBJ2-7
cdr3_length: 15
cdr3_aa: CASSHRTGSSYEQYF
cdr3_nt: TGCGCCAGCAGCCACAGGACAGGGAGCTCCTACGAGCAGTACTTC

d_call: -
clone_size: few
v_call: TRBV5-6
j_call: TRBJ2-5
cdr3_length: 13
cdr3_aa: CASSLVTVETQYF
cdr3_nt: TGTGCCAGCAGCTTGGTGACAGTGGAGACCCAGTACTTC

d_call: -
clone_size: many
v_call: TRBV12-3/TRBV12-4
j_call: TRBJ1-1
cdr3_length: 18
cdr3_aa: CASSLFGRGLCPATEAFF
cdr3_nt: TGTGCCAGCAGTTTATTTGGCAGGGGCCTCTGCCCGGCGACTGAAGCTTTCTTT

d_call: -
clone_size: -
v_call: TRBV12-3/TRBV12-4
j_call: TRBJ2-3
cdr3_length: 15
cdr3_aa: CASRPGQLGTDTQYF
cdr3_nt: TGTGCCAGCAGGCCAGGACAGCTCGGCACAGATACGCAGTATTTT

d_call: TRBD1
clone_size: -
v_call: TRBV9
j_call: TRBJ1-3
cdr3_length: 17
cdr3_aa: CASSEPGQGASGNTIYF
cdr3_nt: TGTGCCAGCAGTGAACCGGGACAGGGGGCTTCCGGAAACACCATATATTTT

d_call: -
clone_size: few
v_call: TRBV5-1
j_call: TRBJ1-5
cdr3_length: 13
cdr3_aa: CASSIRGDQPQHF
cdr3_nt: TGCGCCAGCAGCATCAGGGGAGATCAGCCCCAGCATTTT

d_call: TRBD2
clone_size: many
v_call: TRBV7-2
j_call: TRBJ2-2
cdr3_length: 14
cdr3_aa: CASRLAGGTGELFF
cdr3_nt: TGTGCCAGCAGGTTGGCGGGAGGCACCGGGGAGCTGTTTTTT

d_call: -
clone_size: few
v_call: TRBV6-2/TRBV6-3
j_call: TRBJ2-4
cdr3_length: 14
cdr3_aa: CASSYSPGGNIQYF
cdr3_nt: TGTGCCAGCAGTTACTCCCCCGGGGGCAACATTCAGTACTTC

d_call: -
clone_size: once
v_call: TRBV20-1
j_call: TRBJ1-4
cdr3_length: 12
cdr3_aa: CSVGQGAEKLIF
cdr3_nt: -

d_call: -
clone_size: many
v_call: TRBV29-1
j_call: TRBJ2-1
cdr3_length: 14
cdr3_aa: CSVVLGVTYNEQFF
cdr3_nt: TGCAGCGTTGTCCTAGGGGTAACCTACAATGAGCAGTTCTTC

d_call: TRBD1
clone_size: few
v_call: TRBV20-1
j_call: TRBJ1-4
cdr3_length: 13
cdr3_aa: CSAWGQVGEKLFF
cdr3_nt: TGCAGTGCCTGGGGACAGGTCGGCGAAAAACTGTTTTTT

d_call: -
clone_size: few
v_call: TRBV5-1
j_call: TRBJ1-4
cdr3_length: 16
cdr3_aa: CASTWGDFATNEKLFF
cdr3_nt: TGCGCCAGCACCTGGGGGGACTTTGCAACTAATGAAAAACTGTTTTTT

d_call: -
clone_size: -
v_call: TRBV12-3/TRBV12-4
j_call: TRBJ1-2
cdr3_length: 12
cdr3_aa: CAIQTSNYGYTF
cdr3_nt: TGTGCCATACAGACATCTAACTATGGCTACACCTTC

d_call: -
clone_size: many
v_call: TRBV28
j_call: TRBJ2-5
cdr3_length: 16
cdr3_aa: CASSFDSSGGGETQYF
cdr3_nt: TGTGCCAGCAGTTTTGATTCAAGCGGAGGCGGAGAGACCCAGTACTTC

d_call: TRBD2
clone_size: few
v_call: TRBV12-3/TRBV12-4
j_call: TRBJ2-7
cdr3_length: 16
cdr3_aa: CASSPRASGTSYEQYF
cdr3_nt: TGTGCCAGCAGTCCCCGGGCTAGCGGGACCTCCTACGAGCAGTACTTC

d_call: -
clone_size: -
v_call: TRBV20-1
j_call: TRBJ2-7
cdr3_length: 15
cdr3_aa: CSARGGAGTNYEQYF
cdr3_nt: TGCAGTGCTAGAGGCGGGGCGGGAACAAACTACGAGCAGTACTTC

d_call: -
clone_size: many
v_call: TRBV12-3/TRBV12-4
j_call: TRBJ1-5
cdr3_length: 15
cdr3_aa: CASSLAHRSNQPQHF
cdr3_nt: TGTGCCAGCAGTTTAGCGCACCGTAGCAATCAGCCCCAGCATTTT

d_call: -
clone_size: many
v_call: TRBV20-1
j_call: TRBJ2-6
cdr3_length: 14
cdr3_aa: CSALRDSGANVLTF
cdr3_nt: TGCAGTGCTTTAAGGGACTCTGGGGCCAACGTCCTGACTTTC

d_call: -
clone_size: few
v_call: TRBV6-2/TRBV6-3
j_call: TRBJ1-1
cdr3_length: 16
cdr3_aa: CASGIRGAGINTEAFF
cdr3_nt: TGTGCCAGCGGTATACGGGGGGCCGGAATTAACACTGAAGCTTTCTTT

d_call: -
clone_size: -
v_call: TRBV11-2
j_call: TRBJ1-4
cdr3_length: 13
cdr3_aa: CASSPNQGGKLFF
cdr3_nt: TGTGCCAGCAGCCCTAACCAGGGTGGAAAACTGTTTTTT

d_call: -
clone_size: many
v_call: TRBV28
j_call: TRBJ2-7
cdr3_length: 17
cdr3_aa: CASSSPSGGDYSYEQYF
cdr3_nt: TGTGCCAGCAGTTCCCCGTCGGGGGGCGATTACTCCTACGAGCAGTACTTC

d_call: -
clone_size: few
v_call: TRBV21-1
j_call: TRBJ2-2
cdr3_length: 18
cdr3_aa: CASSKKGVDIHCGGELFF
cdr3_nt: TGTGCCAGCAGCAAAAAGGGGGTCGACATCCACTGTGGCGGGGAGCTGTTTTTT

d_call: TRBD1
clone_size: -
v_call: TRBV30
j_call: TRBJ2-5
cdr3_length: 15
cdr3_aa: CAWSPGTYRGETQYF
cdr3_nt: TGTGCCTGGAGTCCAGGGACCTACAGGGGGGAGACCCAGTACTTC

d_call: -
clone_size: many
v_call: TRBV7-9
j_call: TRBJ2-5
cdr3_length: 15
cdr3_aa: CASSHPRGMQETQYF
cdr3_nt: TGTGCCAGCAGCCACCCCAGGGGAATGCAAGAGACCCAGTACTTC

d_call: -
clone_size: -
v_call: TRBV24-1
j_call: TRBJ2-1
cdr3_length: 17
cdr3_aa: CATSDWVGLGSYNEQFF
cdr3_nt: TGTGCCACCAGTGATTGGGTAGGGTTGGGCTCCTACAATGAGCAGTTCTTC

d_call: TRBD2
clone_size: -
v_call: TRBV25-1
j_call: TRBJ2-5
cdr3_length: 16
cdr3_aa: CASSESKRELAETQYF
cdr3_nt: TGTGCCAGCAGTGAATCTAAGCGGGAGCTCGCGGAGACCCAGTACTTC

d_call: -
clone_size: -
v_call: TRBV15
j_call: TRBJ2-5
cdr3_length: 12
cdr3_aa: CATSRRGETQYF
cdr3_nt: TGTGCCACCAGCAGACGTGGGGAGACCCAGTACTTC